This T cell receptor (beta chain) was sequenced for a study of identical twins. Broader study findings: Beta out-of-frame sequences displayed a weaker excess of sharing between twins.

The J segment lost 4 bases and the V segment lost 6 bases, leaving 6 bases of the junction unmatched. The CDR3 extends over 14 amino acids. TCRdb reprocessed the 5' RACE reads via MiXCR and lists one record per CDR3 protein. The sample contains fewer than 450,000 distinct CDR3 sequences, 9% to 10% of which appear only once. This clonotype occurred many times. The antigen remains unidentified. This clonotype was obtained from a woman in her fifties or sixties in good health. J is TRBJ2-5 and V is TRBV12-3 or TRBV12-4; the match to TRBD1 covers 9 bases. Sequencing was performed on naive T cells sorted from blood. The CDR3 sequence is CASRGTGLGETQYF. The CDR3 DNA reads TGTGCCAGCAGGGGGACAGGGCTTGGAGAGACCCAGTACTTC.